The clone carrying this TCR beta chain has more than one count but fewer than ten. The antigen remains undetermined. The data belong to a study of T-cell reconstitution after alpha-beta-depleted transplantation in children. Notes on the study in general: Reportedly, roughly two months post-transplant, alpha-beta T cells arose from several hundred expanded graft clones.

Researchers prepared the TCRbeta library using unique molecular identifiers, the study reports. One entry per CDR3 protein, called by TCRdb with MiXCR from the PCR reads. The sample has 800,000 to 1,000,000 distinct CDR3 sequences, around 30% seen once; the top ten hold 25% to 35%. The TCR comes from a boy younger than two who had a stem cell transplant for SCID, so the T cells may come from the graft donor. This specimen consisted of PBMCs, mostly from graft donor cells, obtained 360 days after TCRalphabeta/CD19-depleted stem cell transplant.

DNA of the CDR3: TGCGCCAGCAGCTTCCTATGGTCAGATACGCAGTATTTT. This encodes CASSFLWSDTQYF. The genes are TRBV5-1 and TRBJ2-3; D is uncertain. Trimming cost V 2 bases and J 4 bases, with 8 bases left between them. This CDR3 is 13 amino acids long. CDR1 is SGHRS and CDR2 is YFSETQ in the germline V gene.